These 26 T cell receptor beta chains were all obtained from the same sample, sequenced in a study of T cell responses to AZD1222 COVID-19 vaccine. Clones were sequenced by immunoSEQ multiplex PCR, and TCRdb holds only the in-frame ones, with some missing. The sample has 85,000 to 130,000 clones, about 86% seen once; the top ten hold about 3%. The specimen comprised peripheral blood, sampled on day 0 of AZD1222 vaccination. The receptors here all came from an adult in good health.

This clone has more than one count but fewer than ten. The chain recombines TRBV29-1 with TRBJ2-3; TRBD2 matches at 11 bases. CDR1 and CDR2 from the germline V gene are SQVTM and ANQGSEA. The CDR3 covers 15 residues. V shed 6 bases, J shed 2 bases, and the junction held 7 bases outside the gene matches. CDR3 coding DNA: TGCAGCGTCGGTCTAGCGGGGGGACACACAGATACGCAGTATTTT. Amino acid sequence: CSVGLAGGHTDTQYF.

This chain links TRBV27 with TRBJ2-3, with no clear D. Trimming removed 5 bases from V and 2 bases from J, with 14 bases in between. This CDR3 comprises 15 residues. Germline loops: CDR1 MNHEY, CDR2 SMNVEV (reference sequence). CDR3 sequence (DNA): TGTGCCAGCAGTCCCTGGGGTGGGGACACAGATACGCAGTATTTT. This codes for CASSPWGGDTDTQYF.

The chain carries TRBV18 and TRBJ1-2; 8 positions agree with TRBD1. The germline V gene encodes CDR1 KGHSH and CDR2 LQKENI. CDR3 size: 14 residues. V shed 3 bases and J 3 bases; nucleotides not matched to a gene: 3. CDR3: CASSPVQGDYGYTF. CDR3 coding DNA: TGTGCCAGCTCACCGGTACAGGGGGACTATGGCTACACCTTC.

The CDR3 coding sequence is TGCGCCAGCAGCCGGGACACCTTCTACAATGAGCAGTTCTTC. This gives the protein CASSRDTFYNEQFF. The rearrangement uses TRBV4-3 and TRBJ2-1, with D possibly being TRBD1 (6 bases). The CDR3 is made up of 14 amino acids. Germline V CDR1 and CDR2: LGHNA, YSLEER. With 4 bases removed from V and 3 bases from J, the gap between germline ends came to 10 bases.

The chain combines TRBV11-3 with TRBJ1-6; no firm D call. The CDR3 runs 15 residues. Germline V lookup: CDR1 SGHNT, CDR2 YENEEA. Trimming shortened V by 1 base and J by 3 bases, and 7 bases separated the two germline ends. CDR3 sequence: CASSLGQGYNSPLHF. CDR3 DNA: TGTGCCAGCAGCTTAGGACAAGGCTATAATTCACCCCTCCACTTT.

CDR3 in amino acids: CASSPSAGDFYEQYF. CDR3 nucleotides: TGTGCCAGCAGCCCGTCAGCCGGGGACTTCTACGAGCAGTACTTC. This chain connects TRBV7-2 to TRBJ2-7; TRBD2 might be the D (6 bases). The ends were cut back, 5 bases at V and 3 bases at J, with 17 bases in the middle. There are 15 residues in the CDR3. CDR1 SGHTA and CDR2 FQGNSA come from the germline V gene.

The genes are TRBV7-9 and TRBJ1-2, with D possibly being TRBD1 (6 bases). The length of the CDR3 is 15 residues. CDR1 is SEHNR and CDR2 is FQNEAQ in the germline V gene (reference sequence). Trimming cost V 3 bases and J 8 bases, with 19 bases left between them. The chain's CDR3 is CASSFLGRGAPGYTF. The CDR3 DNA sequence: TGTGCCAGCAGCTTTTTGGGCCGGGGGGCGCCGGGCTACACCTTC.

This sequence joins TRBV7-2 and TRBJ2-1, with 11 bases matching TRBD2. This CDR3 is 18 amino acids long. The germline V gene encodes CDR1 SGHTA and CDR2 FQGNSA. J was trimmed by 7 bases and V by 4 bases; bases with no gene match: 15. CDR3 DNA: TGTGCCAGCAGCTCCCCCCGTGGTAGCGGGGGGGCCGGTAATGAGCAGTTCTTC. Translated, it gives CASSSPRGSGGAGNEQFF.

This chain links TRBV6-2 or TRBV6-3 with TRBJ1-1; D ambiguous. Germline loops: CDR1 MNHEY, CDR2 SVGEGT. The CDR3 is made up of 14 amino acids. Trimming took off 5 bases at V and 4 bases at J, with 14 bases between the two ends. As DNA, the CDR3 is TGTGCCAGCAGTACGAATCCGACGTCCACTGAAGCTTTCTTT. Encoded protein: CASSTNPTSTEAFF.

This clone has a handful of counts. The chain couples TRBV4-3 to TRBJ2-3; TRBD2 matches at 9 bases. The CDR3 covers 15 residues. V shed 0 bases, J shed 6 bases, and the junction held 4 bases outside the gene matches. CDR1 LGHNA and CDR2 YSLEER come from the germline V gene. CDR3 nucleotides: TGCGCCAGCAGCCAAGAGCGGGGGGGCTTTGATACGCAGTATTTT. It specifies CASSQERGGFDTQYF.

The V and J genes are TRBV7-9 and TRBJ1-1; D gene unclear. CDR1 SEHNR and CDR2 FQNEAQ come from the germline V gene (reference sequence). The CDR3 extends over 20 amino acids. Trimming left V 5 bases short and J 3 bases short, with 31 bases between. The CDR3 reads CASSKLPFIFEGGLDTEAFF. The CDR3, as DNA: TGTGCCAGCAGCAAACTTCCATTTATCTTCGAGGGAGGCCTAGACACTGAAGCTTTCTTT.

The rearrangement joins TRBV6-2 or TRBV6-3 to TRBJ1-2; no firm D call. The germline V and J ends were trimmed by 2 bases and 7 bases, with 23 bases remaining between them. This CDR3 is 17 amino acids long. Looked up from germline, CDR1 is MNHEY and CDR2 is SVGEGT. The CDR3 spells CASSYDILKSTLGGYTF. CDR3 in DNA: TGTGCCAGCAGTTACGATATCCTCAAATCCACCCTGGGTGGCTACACCTTC.

J is TRBJ1-3 and V is TRBV7-9; no reliable D call. In germline, CDR1 is SEHNR, CDR2 FQNEAQ (reference sequence). Trimming left V 3 bases short and J 0 bases short, with 6 bases between. CDR3 size: 14 residues. For the CDR3, the DNA is TGTGCCAGCAGCTTTCCGGTCTCTGGAAACACCATATATTTT. It codes for CASSFPVSGNTIYF. The full variable domain, in which reference TRBV7-9 and TRBJ1-3 provide the parts outside the CDR3, is DTGVSQNPRHKITKRGQNVTFRCDPISEHNRLYWYRQTLGQGPEFLTYFQNEAQLEKSRLLSDRFSAERPKGSFSTLEIQRTEQGDSAMYLCASSFPVSGNTIYFGEGSWLTVV.

The V gene is TRBV5-5, the J gene TRBJ1-2; D perhaps matches TRBD1 (5 bases). This CDR3 region has 15 residues. V was trimmed by 1 base and J by 7 bases, leaving 17 bases between them. Germline CDR1 and CDR2: SGHKS and YYEKEE (reference sequence). The CDR3 DNA follows: TGTGCCAGCAGCTTGCAGGGAGGGGCCTTTTTTGGCTACACCTTC. Translated: CASSLQGGAFFGYTF.

This chain uses TRBV18 with TRBJ1-2, with D maybe TRBD1 (5 bases). Germline CDR1 is KGHSH and CDR2 is LQKENI. The germline V and J ends were trimmed by 4 bases and 3 bases, with 9 bases remaining between them. The CDR3 has 13 residues. The CDR3 reads CASSQGYDYGYTF. The DNA for the CDR3 is TGTGCCAGCTCACAGGGGTATGACTATGGCTACACCTTC.

This chain joins TRBV7-3 and TRBJ1-6; D is possibly TRBD1 (6 bases). Germline V gene lookup returns CDR1 SGHTA and CDR2 FQGTGA. This CDR3 spans 16 amino acids. Trimming took off 5 bases at V and 6 bases at J, with 17 bases between the two ends. CDR3 DNA sequence: TGTGCCAGCAGCGCAACAGGGACCCGGGGTAATTCACCCCTCCACTTT. Encoded protein: CASSATGTRGNSPLHF. The variable domain in full, completed from reference TRBV7-3 and TRBJ1-6, reads GAGVSQTPSNKVTEKGKYVELRCDPISGHTALYWYRQSLGQGPEFLIYFQGTGAADDSGLPNDRFFAVRPEGSVSTLKIQRTERGDSAVYLCASSATGTRGNSPLHFGNGTRLTVT.

The V call is TRBV5-1, the J call TRBJ1-5; D ambiguous. The CDR3 covers 15 residues. V lost 3 bases and J 9 bases, leaving 19 bases between the germline ends. Germline-derived CDR1 and CDR2 are SGHRS and YFSETQ. CDR3 nucleotide sequence: TGCGCCAGCAGCTCCGGCGACACACCCGAGGGGCCCCAGCATTTT. Translating gives CASSSGDTPEGPQHF.

This clone was observed a few times. V usage is TRBV6-2 or TRBV6-3 and J usage is TRBJ2-1; 8 bases align to TRBD2. The J segment lost 4 bases and the V segment lost 2 bases, leaving 7 bases of the junction unmatched. Germline loops: CDR1 MNHEY, CDR2 SVGEGT. This CDR3 spans 16 amino acids. Here the CDR3 DNA reads TGTGCCAGCAGTTACATCGGGGGGGCTTCTTACAATGAGCAGTTCTTC. Encoded protein: CASSYIGGASYNEQFF.

This rearrangement joins TRBV19 to TRBJ1-2; the D is unclear. The V gene's germline CDR1 is LNHDA and CDR2 SQIVND (reference sequence). CDR3 length: 15 amino acids. The V and J ends lost 4 bases and 5 bases respectively, with 17 bases between them. Written as DNA, the CDR3 is TGTGCCAGTAGTAGCAGTCGGGCGGCTACATATGGCTACACCTTC. Protein: CASSSSRAATYGYTF.

The chain is built from TRBV7-3 and TRBJ1-1; D remains ambiguous. CDR3 size: 12 residues. Looked up from germline, CDR1 is SGHTA and CDR2 is FQGTGA. V lost 0 bases to trimming and J lost 7 bases, with 6 bases between them. The CDR3 sequence is CASSLTGGEAFF. The CDR3 coding sequence is TGTGCCAGCAGCTTAACGGGAGGTGAAGCTTTCTTT.

The chain uses TRBV19 and TRBJ1-1, with a weak D call TRBD1 (5 bases). CDR3 length equals 13 residues. V lost 5 bases and J lost 2, with 9 bases in between. The germline V gene has CDR1 LNHDA and CDR2 SQIVND (reference sequence). The CDR3 DNA is TGTGCCAGTAGTGCGGGACCCAACACTGAAGCTTTCTTT. As protein: CASSAGPNTEAFF.

The chain joins TRBV29-1 to TRBJ1-4, with D perhaps TRBD1 (6 bases). The CDR3 has 14 residues. The germline V and J ends were trimmed by 4 bases and 0 bases, with 9 bases remaining between them. The germline CDR1 and CDR2 sequences are SQVTM and ANQGSEA. CDR3 residues: CSVGGATTNEKLFF. CDR3 bases: TGCAGCGTTGGGGGGGCCACAACTAATGAAAAACTGTTTTTT.

The chain links TRBV7-8 to TRBJ2-7; no clear D. The CDR3 is made up of 14 amino acids. CDR1 and CDR2 (germline): SGHVS, FQNEAQ. V was cut by 5 bases and J by 3 bases, with 14 bases left in between. In DNA, the CDR3 is TGTGCCAGCAGCGTGGTGGGCATAGGCTACGAGCAGTACTTC. Amino acids: CASSVVGIGYEQYF.

This clone has just a few counts. The chain couples TRBV6-2 or TRBV6-3 to TRBJ2-1; D may match TRBD1 or TRBD2 (5 bases each). The ends were cut back, 5 bases at V and 2 bases at J, with 16 bases in the middle. CDR3 length equals 16 residues. Per the germline V gene, CDR1 is MNHEY and CDR2 is SVGEGT. The CDR3 here is CASSPGGAGPYNEQFF. The CDR3 DNA reads as TGTGCCAGCAGTCCCGGTGGGGCGGGCCCCTACAATGAGCAGTTCTTC.

The chain combines TRBV3-1 (or the pseudogene TRBV3-2) with TRBJ2-3; 14 bases are shared with TRBD2. The CDR3 runs 16 residues. V was pared by 1 base and J by 5 bases, with 2 bases of the junction left unmatched. CDR1 LGHDT and CDR2 YNNKEL come from the germline V gene (reference sequence). The DNA of the CDR3 is TGTGCCAGCAGCCAAGGACTAGCGGGGGGGCAAGATACGCAGTATTTT. Translation gives CASSQGLAGGQDTQYF.

The genes are TRBV19 and TRBJ2-1; 8 nucleotides agree with TRBD2. The CDR3 loop spans 15 amino acids. Unmatched junction bases numbered 14, after V lost 7 bases and J lost 9 bases. Germline-derived CDR1 and CDR2 are LNHDA and SQIVND (reference sequence). CDR3 sequence reads: CASTMGAGRAGEQFF. CDR3 in DNA: TGTGCCAGTACCATGGGGGCCGGGAGGGCCGGTGAGCAGTTCTTC.